The rows below give T cell receptor beta chains drawn from one sample of a study of control samples from healthy donors and cancer patients. Repertoires were generated with immunoSEQ multiplex PCR, while TCRdb's copy carries only in-frame clones and drops some. The sample lists around 120,000 clones; approximately 93% were seen once. The specimen was blood. The source of these receptors is a woman aged 18-29 years in good health. The CDR3 runs from the conserved cysteine through the conserved F or W. D genes are given only for firm matches. Clone size is not always given. Where it is, it says once, few, many or a class for expanded clones.

NA | TRBJ1-1 | TRBV4-3 | few | TGCGCCAGCAGCCAAGACAGGGCGGACACTGAAGCTTTCTTT | CASSQDRADTEAFF
TRBD1 | TRBJ1-4 | TRBV28 | NA | TGTGCCAGCAGTCACCGATCGACAGGGTTTAGTGAAAAACTGTTTTTT | CASSHRSTGFSEKLFF
NA | TRBJ2-5 | TRBV24-1 | NA | TGTGCCACCAGTGATTTGGAGACTAGTAGCCGAGAGACCCAGTACTTC | CATSDLETSSRETQYF
NA | TRBJ2-5 | TRBV6-5 | NA | TGTGCCAGCAGTTACTCGCCAAGAGAGACCCAGTACTTC | CASSYSPRETQYF
NA | TRBJ2-6 | TRBV6-2/TRBV6-3 | NA | TGTGCCAGCAGTTACGGGCGCTCTGGGGCCAACGTCCTGACTTTC | CASSYGRSGANVLTF
NA | TRBJ2-2 | TRBV29-1 | NA | TGCAGCACGCAGGGGTACACCGGGGAGCTGTTTTTT | CSTQGYTGELFF
TRBD2 | TRBJ2-3 | TRBV4-3 | NA | TGCGCCAGCAGTCACCTAGCGGGGGGGCATCGGGCAGATACGCAGTATTTT | CASSHLAGGHRADTQYF
NA | TRBJ1-4 | TRBV27 | NA | TGTGCCAGCAGGACCGACAGGTGGGGTTTC | CASRTDRWGF
TRBD1 | TRBJ1-2 | TRBV5-1 | NA | TGCGCCAGCAGCTTGGAGGACAGGCAATCTATGGGCTACACCTTC | CASSLEDRQSMGYTF
TRBD1 | TRBJ1-1 | TRBV6-2/TRBV6-3 | NA | TGTGCCAGCAGTAGCCGGGACAGGGGGCGGCGAGCTTTCTTT | CASSSRDRGRRAFF
NA | TRBJ2-3 | TRBV19 | NA | TGTGCCAGTAGTATGGTGACATACAGCACAGATACGCAGTATTTT | CASSMVTYSTDTQYF
NA | TRBJ2-1 | TRBV10-3 | NA | TGTGCCATCAGTGAAGGCGGCAATGAGCAGTTCTTC | CAISEGGNEQFF
NA | TRBJ1-1 | TRBV5-5 | NA | TGTGCCAGCAGCTTATCCGGGGGCGGACTGAACACTGAAGCTTTCTTT | CASSLSGGGLNTEAFF
TRBD2 | TRBJ2-7 | TRBV7-9 | NA | TGTGCCAGCAGACGGGGAGGGAGCCACGAGCAGTACTTC | CASRRGGSHEQYF
TRBD1 | TRBJ2-7 | TRBV6-5 | NA | TGTGCCAGCAAGTCCGGGACAGGGGTTGGCGAGCAGTACTTC | CASKSGTGVGEQYF
TRBD1 | TRBJ1-5 | TRBV7-3 | NA | TGTGCCAGCAGCCCGACAGGGGGCGCAGGTCAGCCCCAGCATTTT | CASSPTGGAGQPQHF
NA | TRBJ1-6 | TRBV6-5 | NA | TGTGCCAGCAGTTACTCGGAGGACTCGAAGTCACCCCTCCACTTT | CASSYSEDSKSPLHF
TRBD2 | TRBJ2-1 | TRBV7-3 | NA | TGTGCCAGCAGCTTAACGGGGGGACTAGCTGGTCATGAGCAGTTCTTC | CASSLTGGLAGHEQFF
NA | TRBJ2-6 | TRBV6-2/TRBV6-3 | NA | TGTGCCAGCAGTTCTACCTCGGTAGCGGGGGCCAACGTCCTGACTTTC | CASSSTSVAGANVLTF
TRBD1 | TRBJ2-3 | TRBV6-5 | NA | TGTGCCAGCAGCCAGGATGGACAGGGGGCAGATACGCAGTATTTT | CASSQDGQGADTQYF
NA | TRBJ1-2 | TRBV30 | few | TGTGCCTCGACCCTAGGGGGTAACTATGGCTACACCTTC | CASTLGGNYGYTF
NA | TRBJ1-3 | TRBV3-1/TRBV3-2 | NA | TGTGCCAGCAGCGCCCTTGGCAGCTCTGGAAACACCATATATTTT | CASSALGSSGNTIYF
TRBD2 | TRBJ2-5 | TRBV5-1 | NA | TGCGCCAGCAGCTTGGGACTAGCGGGGGGCACCCAAGAGACCCAGTACTTC | CASSLGLAGGTQETQYF
NA | TRBJ1-2 | TRBV7-9 | NA | TGTGCCAGCAGCTTAGGCCAAGATTATGGCTACACCTTC | CASSLGQDYGYTF
TRBD1 | TRBJ2-7 | TRBV7-9 | few | TGTGCCAGCAGCTTGGGGACAGTCGAGCAGTACTTC | CASSLGTVEQYF
TRBD2 | TRBJ2-7 | TRBV29-1 | NA | TGCAGCGTCGGACCCCCCGGGGGAGGGAACCACGAGCAGTACTTC | CSVGPPGGGNHEQYF
NA | TRBJ1-1 | TRBV27 | NA | TGTGCCAGCAGTTTACGGCAGACAACTGAAGCTTTCTTT | CASSLRQTTEAFF
NA | TRBJ2-3 | TRBV9 | NA | TGTGCCAGCAGCGTAGACGATACGCAGTATTTT | CASSVDDTQYF
TRBD1 | TRBJ1-1 | TRBV5-8 | once | TGTGCCAGCAGCTTGGGGGGACAGGGTGGCACTGAAGCTTTCTTT | CASSLGGQGGTEAFF
TRBD2 | TRBJ2-3 | TRBV24-1 | NA | TGTGCCACCAGTGCTCCGACTAGCCGGGAAGATACGCAGTATTTT | CATSAPTSREDTQYF
NA | TRBJ2-7 | TRBV12-3/TRBV12-4 | NA | TGTGCCAGCAGCTACCGGGCCCTCGGAGAGCAGTACTTC | CASSYRALGEQYF
NA | TRBJ2-3 | TRBV5-5 | once | TGTGCCAGCAGCTTCGTTTCGGGCAAGCGAGATACGCAGTATTTT | CASSFVSGKRDTQYF
NA | TRBJ1-1 | TRBV5-1 | NA | TGCGCCAGCAGCTTCCCCGCTCCTGAAGCTTTCTTT | CASSFPAPEAFF
NA | TRBJ2-1 | TRBV10-3 | NA | TGTGCCATCAGTGAAGAGGGACTCCGTACCCCGACAGATGAGCAGTTCTTC | CAISEEGLRTPTDEQFF
NA | TRBJ2-4 | TRBV18 | NA | TGTGCCAGCTCACCTCTTGATGGCAGGGTTAACATTCAGTACTTC | CASSPLDGRVNIQYF
TRBD1 | TRBJ1-4 | TRBV5-6 | NA | TGTGCCAGCAGCTTGTTTGGGACAGGGGTTAATGAGGAACTGTTTTTT | CASSLFGTGVNEELFF
NA | TRBJ2-7 | TRBV12-5 | NA | TGTGCTAGTGGTTTGGGGGGCTACGAGCAGTACTTC | CASGLGGYEQYF
NA | TRBJ1-2 | TRBV3-1/TRBV3-2 | few | TGTGCCAGCAGCCCCCATTCAGAGAACTATGGCTACACCTTC | CASSPHSENYGYTF
TRBD1 | TRBJ1-1 | TRBV6-2/TRBV6-3 | once | TGTGCCAGCAGTTCGCCCCTAGGACAGGGGCTTGAAGCTTTCTTT | CASSSPLGQGLEAFF
NA | TRBJ2-2 | TRBV5-4 | NA | TGTGCCAGCACCAATCAAAGGGCGAACACCGGGGAGCTGTTTTTT | CASTNQRANTGELFF
NA | TRBJ2-1 | TRBV24-1 | NA | TGTGCCACCAGGGGGGGCGGAGACAATGAGCAGTTCTTC | CATRGGGDNEQFF
NA | TRBJ1-2 | TRBV28 | NA | TGTGCCAGCAGTTGGGGGCTTCGATATGGCTACACCTTC | CASSWGLRYGYTF
NA | TRBJ1-1 | TRBV19 | NA | TGTGCCAGTAAGAGAATGGGGCCAAGGCACACTGAAGCTTTCTTT | CASKRMGPRHTEAFF
NA | TRBJ1-2 | TRBV4-2 | few | TGTGCCAGCAGCCAAAGGGGCTATGGCTACACCTTC | CASSQRGYGYTF
NA | TRBJ2-7 | TRBV6-5 | once | TGTGCCAGCAGCCAAGGAGGGTCGCGGGTGGGAGAGCAGTACTTC | CASSQGGSRVGEQYF
NA | TRBJ1-1 | TRBV30 | NA | TGTGCCTGGAGTAGAGGACAGCTAGACGCTGAAGCTTTCTTT | CAWSRGQLDAEAFF
NA | TRBJ2-1 | TRBV25-1 | NA | TGTGCCAGCAGTGACGGACAGCGTCTGAGCTCCTACAATGAGCAGTTCTTC | CASSDGQRLSSYNEQFF
TRBD1 | TRBJ1-1 | TRBV28 | NA | TGTGCCAGCAAGAGCGACAGGGAGGGGACTGAAGCTTTCTTT | CASKSDREGTEAFF
TRBD1 | TRBJ1-2 | TRBV2 | NA | TGTGCCAGCACCCCGGAGGGGGCAAGGAATGGCTACACCTTC | CASTPEGARNGYTF
TRBD1 | TRBJ1-2 | TRBV28 | NA | TGTGCCAGCAGTAACCCTCGGGACAGGGGGCGACTCGGCTATGGCTACACCTTC | CASSNPRDRGRLGYGYTF
NA | TRBJ2-2 | TRBV28 | NA | TGTGCCAGCAGTCCCCCCCGCGGGAACACCGGGGAGCTGTTTTTT | CASSPPRGNTGELFF
TRBD1 | TRBJ1-2 | TRBV18 | NA | TGTGCCAGCTCACCCAACGCCGCAGGGGGAAGGTTCTATGGCTACACCTTC | CASSPNAAGGRFYGYTF
NA | TRBJ1-1 | TRBV28 | NA | TGTGCCAGCAGTTTATATGTCAGGGTTGGAGGTATGAACACTGAAGCTTTCTTT | CASSLYVRVGGMNTEAFF